This T cell receptor (beta chain) is from a study of identical twins. TCRdb re-called the 5' RACE reads with MiXCR, one entry per CDR3 protein. The sample consists of under 900,000 distinct CDR3 sequences, approximately 18% of them appearing once. V lost 2 bases to trimming and J lost 6 bases; unmatched junction nucleotides: 5. This CDR3 has 15 residues. Germline CDR1 and CDR2: SGHRS and YFSETQ. The sample was also reused in another study, on T cells expressing NK-cell markers. This second study notes: Uncertainty persisted over the HCMV specificity of expanded NKG2C+ T cell clones.

The specimen was PBMCs. This chain connects TRBV5-1 to TRBJ2-1, with 10 bases that match TRBD1. The sequence was obtained from a woman aged 18-35 years in good health. The CDR3 coding sequence is TGCGCCAGCAGCTTCGGGGACAGGGGTCGCAATGAGCAGTTCTTC. Protein product: CASSFGDRGRNEQFF.